The 9 T cell receptor beta chains below come from one sample, sequenced in a study of cytomegalovirus exposure and HLA in healthy donors. A multiplex PCR was run with 60 Vbeta primers and 13 Jbeta primers. Using immunoSEQ multiplex PCR, the repertoire was profiled, and TCRdb retains in-frame clones only, with some absent. The repertoire holds roughly 250,000 clones, with around four fifths as singletons. Source material: PBMCs. The receptors were gathered from a woman in her 40s in good health and CMV-seropositive.

The J gene is TRBJ1-5, the V gene TRBV27, with TRBD1 as a possible D gene (5 bases). The CDR3 has 13 residues. Germline CDR1 reads MNHEY; CDR2 reads SMNVEV (reference sequence). V was pared by 3 bases and J by 7 bases, with 10 bases between. In DNA, the CDR3 is TGTGCCAGCAGTTTTACTGGGGCCCAGCCCCAGCATTTT. Translated: CASSFTGAQPQHF.

The gene calls are TRBV2 and TRBJ1-5; 10 nucleotides match TRBD1. This CDR3 contains 17 residues. Looked up from germline, CDR1 is SNHLY and CDR2 is FYNNEI. The junction had 7 bases not matched to a gene; V was cut back by 5 bases and J by 0 bases. CDR3 in amino acids: CASSPGQGLYSNQPQHF. CDR3 in DNA: TGTGCCAGCAGTCCGGGACAGGGGCTGTATAGCAATCAGCCCCAGCATTTT.

This clone was observed a handful of times. V is TRBV6-5 and J is TRBJ1-1; TRBD1 agrees at 7 bases. The CDR3 is 15 residues long. Germline CDR1 MNHEY, CDR2 SVGAGI. V shed 7 bases and J 1 base; nucleotides not matched to a gene: 9. CDR3 loop: CASNPLRDRNTEAFF. CDR3 nucleotide sequence: TGTGCCAGCAACCCACTCCGGGACAGGAACACTGAAGCTTTCTTT.

The CDR3 here is CASSTTSPSNYNEQFF. The CDR3, as DNA: TGTGCCAGCAGCACGACTAGCCCCTCCAATTACAATGAGCAGTTCTTC. This chain joins TRBV7-6 and TRBJ2-1; 7 bases line up with TRBD2. Germline V gene data show CDR1 as SGHVS and CDR2 as FNYEAQ. Losses at the gene ends were 5 bases for V and 4 bases for J; bases not matched to a gene: 11. The CDR3 contains 16 residues.

The J gene is TRBJ1-2, the V gene TRBV2; D perhaps matches TRBD1 (6 bases). The CDR3 covers 13 residues. With 10 bases removed from V and 5 bases from J, the gap between germline ends came to 17 bases. CDR1 is SNHLY, CDR2 FYNNEI, per germline. CDR3 bases: TGTGCCACCCCAAGAACAGGGCTATATGGCTACACCTTC. Its protein is CATPRTGLYGYTF.

This sequence joins TRBV20-1 and TRBJ1-1; D gene unclear. Trimming took off 3 bases at V and 10 bases at J, with 12 bases between the two ends. Germline loops: CDR1 DFQATT, CDR2 SNEGSKA (reference sequence). This CDR3 is built from 11 residues. CDR3 loop: CSASGLGLAFF. The DNA for the CDR3 is TGCAGTGCTAGCGGACTCGGCTTAGCTTTCTTT.

The chain's CDR3 is CASSYDGLSYEQYF. The CDR3 region has the DNA TGTGCCAGCAGCTACGACGGACTCTCCTACGAGCAGTACTTC. The chain recombines TRBV27 with TRBJ2-7; TRBD2 might be the D (5 bases). The V and J ends lost 6 bases and 0 bases respectively, with 12 bases between them. The CDR3 runs 14 residues. Per the germline V gene, CDR1 is MNHEY and CDR2 is SMNVEV (reference sequence).

In its sample, this clone was seen once. The chain links TRBV2 to TRBJ1-5, with 12 bases matching TRBD1. This CDR3 region has 17 residues. The germline V gene has CDR1 SNHLY and CDR2 FYNNEI. The J segment lost 6 bases and the V segment lost 2 bases, leaving 8 bases of the junction unmatched. The CDR3 sequence is CASSEKSGTGGFQPQHF. The CDR3 bases are TGTGCCAGCAGTGAAAAGAGCGGGACAGGGGGCTTTCAGCCCCAGCATTTT.

The chain has TRBV7-8 and TRBJ2-7; D is unresolved. Between the trimmed V and J ends, which lost 2 bases and 4 bases, there was a span of 6 bases. The CDR3 has 12 residues. In germline, CDR1 is SGHVS, CDR2 FQNEAQ. This chain's CDR3 is CASSLNRYEQYF. CDR3 in DNA: TGTGCCAGCAGCTTAAATAGATACGAGCAGTACTTC.